Sequencing of this T cell receptor (beta chain) was carried out in a study of radiotherapy plus CTLA-4 blockade in lung cancer (dated by TCRdb to the late 2010s). Context from the whole study: Objective responses occurred in more than 15% of enrolled patients, and 25% to 40% achieved disease control.

Focal radiation therapy combined with CTLA-4 blockade (ipilimumab) was tested in patients with chemo-refractory metastatic non-small-cell lung cancer. About this clone: The target of this receptor is not known. Per-nucleotide qualities are absent, and no much larger clonotype sits a single base away.

Spanning cysteine to phenylalanine, the CDR3 consists of 15 amino acids. Only the CDR3 region is kept as DNA, spanning 45 bases read in frame from base 1. Based on the germline V gene, the CDR1 and CDR2 sequences are SGDLS and YYNGEE. Cut back by 4 bases and 0 bases, the V and J ends lie 13 bases apart. Library preparation employed the immunoSEQ multiplex PCR assay. TCRdb retrieved this table from immuneACCESS and kept in-frame rearrangements only. Not all clones are present; in checked studies, unresolved V genes account for under half, and no reason is known for the remainder. This sample holds 90,000 or so clones; 83% were observed only once. Jointly, the top ten make up roughly 0.85% of the sample. Study-level results and caveats: Increased serum interferon-beta after radiation, together with early dynamic changes in blood T cell clones, were reported to be the strongest predictors of response. After treatment with radiotherapy and ipilimumab, TCR clones that came from tumors expanded in the peripheral blood.

The chain is made from TRBV9 and TRBJ1-1; no D segment can be confidently identified. Here the sequenced sample was peripheral blood, taken from a patient treated with radiotherapy plus ipilimumab. The receptor was derived from a human donor with non-small cell lung cancer who had stable disease on radiotherapy plus ipilimumab. This receptor has the CDR3 CASSPTGIMNTEAFF. The bases are TGTGCCAGCAGCCCCACGGGAATTATGAACACTGAAGCTTTCTTT.